The next 28 T cell receptor beta chains were all read from a single sample in a study of post-analysis software for immune sequencing data. General study results and limits: TRBV5-6, TRBV5-1 and TRBV20-1 belonged to a set of roughly five TRBV segments that were more frequent in patients than controls.

These TCRs' antigens remain unknown. Presence of unique molecular identifiers characterized the TCR beta cDNA libraries. TCRdb ran MiXCR on the PCR reads and lists one entry per CDR3 protein. Of under 650,000 distinct CDR3 sequences listed, 44% are singletons. Sequences were obtained from blood. These receptors were obtained from a girl under 18 with multiple sclerosis.

This clonotype occurred once. The V and J genes are TRBV20-1 and TRBJ2-4; D is perhaps TRBD1 or TRBD2 (7 bases each). Trimming took off 3 bases at V and 13 bases at J, with 19 bases between the two ends. This CDR3 spans 13 amino acids. Per germline, CDR1 DFQATT and CDR2 SNEGSKA (reference sequence). The CDR3 DNA sequence: TGCAGTGCTAGCCTAGCGGCCCAGGGGGAGCAGTACTTC. Encoded protein: CSASLAAQGEQYF.

This clonotype was seen only a few times. The chain employs TRBV20-1 and TRBJ2-1; TRBD2 aligns across 12 bases. The length of the CDR3 is 15 residues. CDR1 is DFQATT and CDR2 is SNEGSKA in the germline V gene (reference sequence). V shed 2 bases, J shed 8 bases, and the junction held 7 bases outside the gene matches. The CDR3 sequence is CSARPGLAGRDEQFF. The CDR3 coding sequence is TGCAGTGCTAGACCGGGACTAGCGGGCAGGGATGAGCAGTTCTTC.

This clonotype was detected only a few times. The rearrangement joins TRBV29-1 to TRBJ2-7; 10 bases line up with TRBD1. The V and J ends lost 4 bases and 3 bases, in that order; junction bases with no gene match: 3. The length of the CDR3 is 13 residues. Germline loops: CDR1 SQVTM, CDR2 ANQGSEA. CDR3 DNA: TGCAGCGTTGGGGGACAGGGGCTCTACGAGCAGTACTTC. Translation: CSVGGQGLYEQYF.

This chain connects TRBV5-1 to TRBJ1-1; 7 bases line up with TRBD1. The germline V gene has CDR1 SGHRS and CDR2 YFSETQ. Germline trimming cut 0 bases from V and 5 bases from J; bases unmatched to any gene: 7. There are 15 residues in the CDR3. Written as DNA, the CDR3 is TGCGCCAGCAGCTTGGCCGACAGGGAAAGGACTGAAGCTTTCTTT. It codes for CASSLADRERTEAFF. Variable domain in full (rest from reference TRBV5-1 and TRBJ1-1): KAGVTQTPRYLIKTRGQQVTLSCSPISGHRSVSWYQQTPGQGLQFLFEYFSETQRNKGNFPGRFSGRQFSNSRSEMNVSTLELGDSALYLCASSLADRERTEAFFGQGTRLTVV.

This clonotype was found a few times. The chain employs TRBV12-3 or TRBV12-4 and TRBJ2-1; TRBD2 matches 8 bases. V shed 3 bases and J 3 bases; nucleotides not matched to a gene: 7. The CDR3 runs to 16 residues. The CDR3 reads CASSFYTSGFYNEQFF. The CDR3, as DNA: TGTGCCAGCAGTTTCTATACTAGCGGATTCTACAATGAGCAGTTCTTC.

The chain has TRBV30 and TRBJ2-1; D unresolved. The V end was cut by 0 bases, the J end by 4 bases, with 4 bases between. Germline CDR1 and CDR2: GTSNPN and SVGIG (reference sequence). CDR3 size: 12 residues. CDR3 sequence reads: CAWSVGYNEQFF. CDR3 in DNA: TGTGCCTGGAGTGTGGGATACAATGAGCAGTTCTTC. The variable domain in full, completed from reference TRBV30 and TRBJ2-1, reads SQTIHQWPATLVQPVGSPLSLECTVEGTSNPNLYWYRQAAGRGLQLLFYSVGIGQISSEVPQNLSASRPQDRQFILSSKKLLLSDSGFYLCAWSVGYNEQFFGPGTRLTVL.

Of note for this clonotype: A much larger clonotype is one base distant, so this may be a read error. V usage is TRBV6-5 and J usage is TRBJ2-1; no definite D call. V dropped 6 bases and J dropped 0 bases, with 6 bases sitting between them. This CDR3 is 13 amino acids long. Germline V gene sequence: CDR1 MNHEY, CDR2 SVGAGI. CDR3 nucleotide sequence: TGTGCCAGCAGGTTCGACTCCTACAATGAGCAGTTCTTC. This sequence encodes CASRFDSYNEQFF.

CDR3 amino acids: CASSQEVRETEIQYF. CDR3 bases: TGTGCCAGCAGCCAAGAGGTCAGGGAAACGGAGATCCAGTACTTC. The chain joins TRBV3-1 to TRBJ2-7; D is possibly TRBD1 (5 bases). V lost 0 bases and J lost 10, with 19 bases in between. CDR3 length: 15 residues. CDR1 and CDR2 (germline): LGHDT, YNNKEL (reference sequence).

This clonotype was found a few times. The V and J genes are TRBV27 and TRBJ1-1; D gene ambiguous. The CDR3 runs to 16 residues. V was pared by 6 bases and J by 1 base, with 18 bases between. Germline-derived CDR1 and CDR2 are MNHEY and SMNVEV (reference sequence). CDR3 in DNA: TGTGCCAGCAGATCCCTCGGAGGGCAGAGGAACACTGAAGCTTTCTTT. This sequence encodes CASRSLGGQRNTEAFF.

J is TRBJ2-1 and V is TRBV7-6, with TRBD1 matching 8 bases. The CDR3 sequence is 16 residues long. The V gene's germline CDR1 is SGHVS and CDR2 FNYEAQ. J gave up 2 bases and V 1 base, and 4 bases lay outside the gene matches. In nucleotides, the CDR3 is TGTGCCAGCAGCTTAGACCAGGGGGCTACCTACAATGAGCAGTTCTTC. It encodes CASSLDQGATYNEQFF.

The J gene is TRBJ2-1, the V gene TRBV4-1, with 9 bases aligning to TRBD2. The germline V gene has CDR1 MGHRA and CDR2 YSYEKL. The V segment lost 1 base and the J segment 5 bases; nucleotides outside the gene matches: 6. This CDR3 has 16 residues. Here the CDR3 reads CASSQVKLAGHNEQFF. Written as DNA, the CDR3 is TGCGCCAGCAGCCAAGTAAAACTAGCGGGTCACAATGAGCAGTTCTTC.

This chain joins TRBV5-1 and TRBJ1-1, with D perhaps TRBD1 (6 bases). From germline, CDR1 is SGHRS and CDR2 YFSETQ. This CDR3 has 13 residues. V was trimmed by 8 bases and J by 2 bases, leaving 13 bases between them. The CDR3 spells CASTWGGNTEAFF. In DNA, the CDR3 is TGCGCCAGTACGTGGGGGGGCAACACTGAAGCTTTCTTT.

V and J are TRBV5-1 and TRBJ1-4, with 10 bases that match TRBD1. V lost 5 bases, J lost 7 bases, and 14 bases stayed unmatched. The CDR3 has 17 amino acids. The germline V gene has CDR1 SGHRS and CDR2 YFSETQ. CDR3: CASRTGGSTSLFEKLFF. The CDR3 DNA reads TGCGCCAGCAGGACAGGGGGCTCAACTTCCCTTTTTGAAAAACTGTTTTTT.

This chain uses TRBV3-1 with TRBJ2-7; no clear D. This CDR3 has 13 residues. Trimming left V 0 bases short and J 4 bases short, with 7 bases between. Germline V CDR1 and CDR2: LGHDT, YNNKEL (reference sequence). CDR3 residues: CASSQDHAYEQYF. DNA for the CDR3: TGTGCCAGCAGCCAAGATCACGCGTACGAGCAGTACTTC.

This clonotype has a handful of counts. This rearrangement joins TRBV20-1 to TRBJ2-1; 12 bases are a match to TRBD2. The CDR3 consists of 14 residues. Trimming took 4 bases from V and 8 from J; bases not matched to a gene: 6. Germline V gene sequence: CDR1 DFQATT, CDR2 SNEGSKA (reference sequence). CDR3 in DNA: TGCAGTGCTATAGCGACTAGCGGGGGCTATGAGCAGTTCTTC. It encodes CSAIATSGGYEQFF.

The J gene is TRBJ2-5, the V gene TRBV6-5; D call uncertain. The CDR3 runs to 12 residues. The V gene lost 5 bases and the J gene lost 7 bases, with 11 bases spanning the gap. Per germline, CDR1 MNHEY and CDR2 SVGAGI. The CDR3 sequence: CASSKGLGTQYF. In nucleotides, the CDR3 is TGTGCCAGCAGTAAAGGGCTTGGGACCCAGTACTTC.

This clonotype was seen more than once but under ten times. The J gene is TRBJ2-1, the V gene TRBV11-1, with 8 bases lining up with TRBD2. The J segment lost 5 bases and the V segment lost 5 bases, leaving 8 bases of the junction unmatched. The CDR3 runs to 15 residues. The germline CDR1 and CDR2 sequences are SGHAT and FQDESV (reference sequence). The CDR3 coding sequence is TGTGCCAGCAGCCGACTAAGCGGGGGAAACAATGAGCAGTTCTTC. Translation: CASSRLSGGNNEQFF.

This clonotype was counted only a few times. The chain has TRBV7-2 and TRBJ2-3; 8 bases are a match to TRBD2. CDR3 length equals 16 residues. The junction had 8 bases not matched to a gene; V was cut back by 5 bases and J by 1 base. Per germline, CDR1 SGHTA and CDR2 FQGNSA. The CDR3 DNA reads TGTGCCAGCAGCATCGGCGCGGGGGGCGGCACAGATACGCAGTATTTT. Translating gives CASSIGAGGGTDTQYF.

This clonotype showed up just a few times. The V call is TRBV5-1, the J call TRBJ1-2, with D possibly TRBD1 on 5 matching bases. CDR3 length: 15 amino acids. Trimming stripped 0 bases from V and 6 bases from J, with 15 bases between. From germline, CDR1 is SGHRS and CDR2 YFSETQ. CDR3 sequence: CASSLEGASKHGYTF. In nucleotides, the CDR3 is TGCGCCAGCAGCTTGGAAGGGGCCTCTAAGCATGGCTACACCTTC.

This clonotype was detected a few times. This sequence joins TRBV13 and TRBJ2-5, with unresolved D. Per germline, CDR1 PRHDT and CDR2 FYEKMQ (reference sequence). The CDR3 is 12 residues long. V was trimmed by 3 bases and J by 5 bases, leaving 7 bases between them. The CDR3 loop is CASSFLLETQYF. The CDR3 DNA reads as TGTGCCAGCAGCTTTCTGTTGGAGACCCAGTACTTC. Drawing the rest from reference TRBV13 and TRBJ2-5, the complete variable domain is AAGVIQSPRHLIKEKRETATLKCYPIPRHDTVYWYQQGPGQDPQFLISFYEKMQSDKGSIPDRFSAQQFSDYHSELNMSSLELGDSALYFCASSFLLETQYFGPGTRLLVL.

There are a few counts of this clonotype. The chain is built from TRBV29-1 and TRBJ1-2, with D possibly being TRBD1 (5 bases). The CDR3 has 12 residues. Trimming removed 3 bases at V and 8 bases at J, with 13 bases between. Germline CDR1 SQVTM, CDR2 ANQGSEA. The CDR3, as DNA: TGCAGCGTTGACTCAGGGAAGGGGGGCTACACCTTC. Translation gives CSVDSGKGGYTF.

Notes on this clonotype: The junction departs from germline at one end; a sequencing error may be responsible. The chain is built from TRBV4-1 and TRBJ1-1, with 7 bases identical to TRBD1. CDR3 size: 14 residues. CDR1 is MGHRA and CDR2 is YSYEKL in the germline V gene. In nucleotides, the CDR3 is TGCGCCAGCACCCAAGTAGGTTCAGGGGGTGAAGCTTTCTTT. It codes for CASTQVGSGGEAFF.

This clonotype was counted a few times. V gene TRBV6-5 combines with J gene TRBJ2-7; D not certain. CDR3 length equals 12 residues. The germline gives CDR1 MNHEY, CDR2 SVGAGI. Trimming took off 0 bases at V and 5 bases at J, with 5 bases between the two ends. The CDR3, as DNA: TGTGCCAGCAGTTACTCGGCAGACGAGCAGTACTTC. Translated: CASSYSADEQYF.

This clonotype has only a few counts. The rearrangement joins TRBV7-7 to TRBJ2-1; TRBD2 agrees at 7 bases. The V gene end was trimmed by 4 bases and the J gene end by 7 bases; junction bases not matched to a gene: 7. This CDR3 spans 14 amino acids. Germline V gives CDR1 SSHAT, CDR2 FNYEAQ (reference sequence). The CDR3 nucleotides are TGTGCCAGCAGCTCCGCTTGGACTAGAAATGAGCAGTTCTTC. This encodes CASSSAWTRNEQFF.

This clonotype showed up just a few times. The genes are TRBV6-6 and TRBJ1-5; D ambiguous. The germline V gene encodes CDR1 MNHNY and CDR2 SVGAGI (reference sequence). The CDR3 length is 12 residues. V lost 2 bases, J lost 3 bases, and 2 bases lay in between. This CDR3 reads CASSYDNQPQHF. Here the CDR3 DNA reads TGTGCCAGCAGTTACGACAATCAGCCCCAGCATTTT.

This clonotype appeared a single time. The chain combines TRBV7-8 with TRBJ2-5; TRBD2 matches at 11 bases. In germline, CDR1 is SGHVS, CDR2 FQNEAQ. The CDR3 is made up of 21 amino acids. The V gene end was trimmed by 5 bases and the J gene end by 0 bases; junction bases not matched to a gene: 20. For the CDR3, the DNA is TGTGCCAGCAGCACCCAAATTACCGGGACTAGCGGTTTTAGGTACCAAGAGACCCAGTACTTC. The encoded protein is CASSTQITGTSGFRYQETQYF.

This clonotype was seen more than once but under ten times. This chain connects TRBV12-3 or TRBV12-4 to TRBJ2-7, with D hard to call. The germline V and J ends were trimmed by 4 bases and 0 bases, with 13 bases remaining between them. The CDR3 consists of 15 residues. CDR3 bases: TGTGCCAGCAGTTCCCGAGAGTCGCCCTCCTACGAGCAGTACTTC. Protein: CASSSRESPSYEQYF.

The V call is TRBV5-1, the J call TRBJ1-1; D unresolved. The CDR3 has 16 amino acids. Deletions cut 0 bases from V and 4 bases from J, with 16 bases between. Germline V CDR1 and CDR2: SGHRS, YFSETQ. The CDR3 DNA is TGCGCCAGCAGCTTGGTAACGAGGGAATCAGGCACTGAAGCTTTCTTT. Its protein product is CASSLVTRESGTEAFF. Filled out from reference TRBV5-1 and TRBJ1-1, the complete variable domain reads KAGVTQTPRYLIKTRGQQVTLSCSPISGHRSVSWYQQTPGQGLQFLFEYFSETQRNKGNFPGRFSGRQFSNSRSEMNVSTLELGDSALYLCASSLVTRESGTEAFFGQGTRLTVV.